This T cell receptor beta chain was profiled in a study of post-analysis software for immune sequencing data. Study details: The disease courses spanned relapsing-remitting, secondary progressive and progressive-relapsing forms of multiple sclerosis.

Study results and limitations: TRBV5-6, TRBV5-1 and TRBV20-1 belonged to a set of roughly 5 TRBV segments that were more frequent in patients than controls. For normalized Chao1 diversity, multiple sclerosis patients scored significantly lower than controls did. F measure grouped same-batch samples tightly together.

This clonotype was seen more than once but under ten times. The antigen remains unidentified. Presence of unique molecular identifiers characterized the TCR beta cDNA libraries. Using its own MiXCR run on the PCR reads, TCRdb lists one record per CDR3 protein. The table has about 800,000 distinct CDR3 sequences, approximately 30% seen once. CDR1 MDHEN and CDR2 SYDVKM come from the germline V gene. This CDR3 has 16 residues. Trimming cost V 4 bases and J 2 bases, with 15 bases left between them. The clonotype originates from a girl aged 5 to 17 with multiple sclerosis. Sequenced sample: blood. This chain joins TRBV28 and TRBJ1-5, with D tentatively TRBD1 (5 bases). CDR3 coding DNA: TGTGCCAGCAGTTCCGGGGGAAAAGAGGGCAATCAGCCCCAGCATTTT. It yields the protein CASSSGGKEGNQPQHF. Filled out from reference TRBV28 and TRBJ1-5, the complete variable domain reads DVKVTQSSRYLVKRTGEKVFLECVQDMDHENMFWYRQDPGLGLRLIYFSYDVKMKEKGDIPEGYSVSREKKERFSLILESASTNQTSMYLCASSSGGKEGNQPQHFGDGTRLSIL.